This T cell receptor beta chain emerged from a study of T cell repertoires and Cas9 in healthy adults listed by TCRdb under 2018. Describing the broader study: SpCas9-reactive T cells were characterized for multi-effector potency, cytotoxicity and lineage determination within the CD4 and CD8 compartments. Preexisting T cell immunity against the Streptococcus pyogenes Cas9 nuclease (SpCas9) used in CRISPR gene editing was examined in the study. Results the study describes overall, beyond this receptor: SpCas9-reactive regulatory T cells were reported to mitigate proliferation and function of SpCas9-reactive effector T cells in vitro.

Healthy humans were used as donors in the study. To prepare the library, the immunoSEQ multiplex PCR assay was applied. Drawn from immuneACCESS, this table holds only the in-frame rearrangements with V and J called that TCRdb kept. Clones are partly lost; checked studies trace under half to an unresolved V gene and leave the rest unexplained. The sample table shows approximately 21,000 clones, and 90% are seen once. Around 0.71% of the sample comes from the top ten. The sample holds a few counts of this clone. The target of this receptor is not known. Base qualities are not recorded, but no much larger clone differs from it by a single base. Sequencing was carried out using CD4+ effector T cells (CD127+, CD25-, CD137-, CD154-) from PBMCs; culture status not recorded. This clonotype was sampled from a human donor in good health.

CDR3 region: CASSQRTGGGSYQPQHF. Read as DNA, the sequence is TGCGCCAGCAGCCAGAGAACAGGGGGCGGTTCGTATCAGCCCCAGCATTTT. Here the chain combines TRBV4-1 and TRBJ1-5; TRBD1 agrees with 9 junctional bases. CDR1 and CDR2 are read off the germline V gene as MGHRA and YSYEKL. The V end gives up 3 bases and the J end 5 bases, leaving 11 bases in the junction not matched to a gene. From the cysteine up to the phenylalanine, the CDR3 has a length of 17 residues. Left in the record is the CDR3 DNA by itself, 51 bases read in frame from the first base.